This T cell receptor beta chain was sequenced for a study of radiation and T cells in renal cell carcinoma (TCRdb year 2020). Turning to the overall study: The samples were drawn from a clinical trial, where primary renal cell carcinomas were treated with 15 Gy of stereotactic body radiation therapy and then removed by nephrectomy 4 weeks afterward. TCR beta sequencing covered approximately 50 samples in total, comprising some 25 tumors and some 27 peripheral blood samples. Across all 55 or so samples, 4,016,671 unique CDR3 nucleotide sequences, encoding about 3,000,000 unique CDR3 amino acid sequences, were identified.

On the study overall, not on this receptor specifically: Dynamics of the blood repertoire were not tracked past 4 weeks after treatment. In blood, the top tumor clonotypes increased between baseline and 2 weeks post-radiation and then shrank by 4 weeks, which suggests that tumor-resident clones expanded only transiently. Because the trial had a single-armed design, the trial could not examine how radiation dose or scheduling affected the TCR repertoire. No pretreatment tumor biopsies were available, so the baseline intratumoral presence of clonotypes could not be determined.

This clone was found a few times. The clone's antigen remains unknown. Base qualities are not at hand, and no much larger clone is one base apart. The sample's time point label is to be understood as: baseline pretreatment blood. What this sample's treatment or condition label stands for: 15 Gy SBRT to primary tumor, nephrectomy 4 weeks later. To follow tumor-enriched clonotypes, peripheral blood was collected serially from radiation-treated patients at baseline and again at 2 weeks and 4 weeks after SBRT. Every patient's renal cell carcinoma showed clear cell pathology. Genomic DNA for TCR sequencing was prepared using the QIAamp DNA Blood Mini Kit (Qiagen). Samples were included in the analyses only if all quality control checks were passed. TCR beta libraries were generated from genomic DNA with the immunoSEQ kit, following the manufacturer's recommendations. To prepare the libraries, a first multiplex PCR with proprietary primers was run, followed by a second PCR that added unique barcodes, and a bead cleanup was done after each round. A positive control reaction and a negative control reaction, both provided in the kit, were run with every batch of samples. The final libraries were assessed on an Agilent 4200 TapeStation D1000 ScreenTape, pooled by volume, and quantified by qPCR. An Illumina NextSeq500 fitted with a MidOutput 150-cycle cartridge performed the sequencing, running 156 Read1 cycles and 15 Index1 cycles with the kit's custom primers. The pooled library was loaded at around 1 pM, and roughly 20% PhiX control was spiked in. The authors' pipeline ran thus. The vendor-processed data were analyzed in R, and a clonotype was defined as all T cells that share the same CDR3 nucleotide sequence. In the clone abundance analyses, frequencies were normalized to the 10,000 most abundant clones in each sample. Public T cell clones, which averaged fewer than five per sample, were excluded before analysis. An abundance difference of at least 32-fold between compartments was the criterion for calling clonotypes tumor-enriched or baseline blood-enriched. A beta-binomial differential abundance model was applied to find clonotypes that expanded or contracted between blood time points. Similarity between tumor and blood repertoires was quantified using the Baroni-Urbani and Buser coefficient, and groups were compared with two-tailed Wilcoxon tests in R. TCRdb stores this immuneACCESS table with in-frame sequences only. Part of the clones is absent; in the studies checked, under half of the shortfall reflects unresolved V genes, and no reason is known for the rest. Clone size and V and J calls were adopted from that table, with D and trimming inferred from the DNA. A total of 130,000 or so clones appear in this sample, 83% of them only once. The ten largest account for roughly a quarter of the sample.

The CDR3 contains 14 residues, cysteine and phenylalanine counted. The read is trimmed to its CDR3 DNA, 42 bases read in frame from base 1. Trimmed from V: 8 bases; trimmed from J: 7 bases; junction bases lacking a gene match: 7. The germline V gene (reference sequence) sets CDR1 to SEHNR and CDR2 to FQNEAQ. The material sequenced was blood, taken from a patient whose treatment included radiotherapy and nephrectomy. This TCR came from a woman aged 45 to 65 with renal cell carcinoma. The chain links TRBV7-9 with TRBJ2-5, with TRBD2 identical over 13 junction bases. CDR3 loop: CASETSGREGTQYF. At the DNA level, the sequence is TGTGCCAGCGAAACTAGCGGGAGGGAAGGGACCCAGTACTTC.